Presented here are 16 T cell receptor beta chains from one specimen sequenced in a study of T cell responses to AZD1222 COVID-19 vaccine. TCRdb's copy holds only in-frame clones and misses some; the assay was immunoSEQ multiplex PCR. The repertoire includes roughly 140,000 clones, around 92% of them detected once, and 9% to 15% sits in the top ten. The sample was peripheral blood, taken after recovery from COVID-19. These receptors all come from an adult who had recovered from COVID-19.

V usage is TRBV27 and J usage is TRBJ2-2, with 8 bases fitting TRBD2. V lost 6 bases, J lost 1 base, and 4 bases stayed unmatched. The CDR3 totals 15 residues. CDR1 is MNHEY and CDR2 is SMNVEV in the germline V gene (reference sequence). The CDR3 region is CASSLAGMNTGELFF. CDR3 in DNA: TGTGCCAGCAGCTTAGCGGGAATGAACACCGGGGAGCTGTTTTTT.

This rearrangement joins TRBV2 to TRBJ1-4, with D possibly matching TRBD1 (5 bases). CDR1 and CDR2 (germline): SNHLY, FYNNEI. V lost 7 bases and J lost 7, with 16 bases in between. The CDR3 consists of 14 residues. CDR3 sequence (DNA): TGTGCCAGCAAAGAATGGCAGGGTGGTGAAAAACTGTTTTTT. It specifies CASKEWQGGEKLFF.

The J gene is TRBJ2-5, the V gene TRBV5-1, with 8 bases that match TRBD2. Per germline, CDR1 SGHRS and CDR2 YFSETQ. V dropped 0 bases and J dropped 2; count of bases not matched to a gene: 3. The CDR3 consists of 15 residues. The CDR3 nucleotides are TGCGCCAGCAGCTTGGTAGTAGCGGGGCAAGAGACCCAGTACTTC. Translated, it gives CASSLVVAGQETQYF.

The rearrangement joins TRBV19 to TRBJ2-2; D gene ambiguous. Trimming pared 0 bases from V and 6 bases from J, leaving 8 bases between. The CDR3 runs to 14 residues. CDR1 is LNHDA and CDR2 is SQIVND in the germline V gene (reference sequence). The CDR3 coding sequence is TGTGCCAGTAGTATAGAAAGGAGCTCCGGGGAGCTGTTTTTT. It is translated as CASSIERSSGELFF.

The chain is built from TRBV30 and TRBJ1-1, with D hard to call. V gave up 2 bases and J gave up 0 bases, with 7 bases separating them. The germline V gene has CDR1 GTSNPN and CDR2 SVGIG (reference sequence). The CDR3 has 13 amino acids. CDR3 nucleotide sequence: TGTGCCTGGAGTATATTTGTGAACACTGAAGCTTTCTTT. This codes for CAWSIFVNTEAFF.

V gene TRBV28 combines with J gene TRBJ2-1; D is uncertain. This CDR3 has 13 amino acids. Germline V CDR1 and CDR2: MDHEN, SYDVKM. The V end lost 4 bases, the J end lost 2 bases, and 6 bases lay between the germline ends. The CDR3 sequence is CASSSPPYNEQFF. The CDR3 DNA is TGTGCCAGCAGTTCGCCCCCCTACAATGAGCAGTTCTTC.

The rearrangement joins TRBV28 to TRBJ2-5, with 7 nucleotides matching TRBD2. CDR1 is MDHEN and CDR2 is SYDVKM in the germline V gene. The CDR3 is 16 residues long. V shed 2 bases, J shed 4 bases, and the junction held 10 bases outside the gene matches. For the CDR3, the DNA is TGTGCCAGCAGTTTAAGTCCTGGCGGGAGCCTAGAGACCCAGTACTTC. Amino acids: CASSLSPGGSLETQYF. Looking up the rest from reference TRBV28 and TRBJ2-5 gives the full variable domain: DVKVTQSSRYLVKRTGEKVFLECVQDMDHENMFWYRQDPGLGLRLIYFSYDVKMKEKGDIPEGYSVSREKKERFSLILESASTNQTSMYLCASSLSPGGSLETQYFGPGTRLLVL.

The rearrangement uses TRBV6-1 and TRBJ2-7; TRBD2 matches 14 bases. Germline trimming cut 4 bases from V and 5 bases from J; bases unmatched to any gene: 7. This CDR3 is 16 amino acids long. Germline loops: CDR1 MNHNS, CDR2 SASEGT. CDR3 amino acids: CASSGGLAGVKNEQYF. CDR3 coding DNA: TGTGCCAGCAGTGGGGGACTAGCGGGAGTGAAGAACGAGCAGTACTTC.

V and J are TRBV6-4 and TRBJ2-3; no firm D call. The CDR3 is 15 amino acids. V lost 3 bases and J 2 bases, leaving 12 bases between the germline ends. Germline assignment: CDR1 MRHNA and CDR2 SNTAGT. The CDR3 sequence is CASSDQAFATDTQYF. CDR3 coding DNA: TGTGCCAGCAGTGATCAAGCTTTTGCCACAGATACGCAGTATTTT.

The chain has TRBV7-9 and TRBJ1-4; weak D call: TRBD1 (5 bases). The CDR3 is made up of 15 amino acids. Deletions cut 4 bases from V and 5 bases from J, with 14 bases between. The germline V gene encodes CDR1 SEHNR and CDR2 FQNEAQ (reference sequence). For the CDR3, the DNA is TGTGCCAGCAGCTATGAGGGGTATCGGAATGAAAAACTGTTTTTT. Its translation: CASSYEGYRNEKLFF.

CDR3 in DNA: TGCAGTGCTAGTAAAAAGACCTTCTCTGGGGCCAACGTCCTGACTTTC. Protein product: CSASKKTFSGANVLTF. V usage is TRBV20-1 and J usage is TRBJ2-6; D unclear. CDR3 length: 16 amino acids. The germline V gene encodes CDR1 DFQATT and CDR2 SNEGSKA (reference sequence). Trimming shortened V by 3 bases and J by 0 bases, and 12 bases separated the two germline ends.

In its sample, this clone was seen a few times. The rearrangement joins TRBV11-1 to TRBJ2-3; D may be TRBD1 (7 bases). V was pared by 5 bases and J by 4 bases, with 16 bases between. This CDR3 has 15 residues. Germline assignment: CDR1 SGHAT and CDR2 FQDESV (reference sequence). As DNA, the CDR3 is TGTGCCAGCAGCCCTCGGGGGACAGCGGCAGATACGCAGTATTTT. It is translated as CASSPRGTAADTQYF.

This clone was counted only a few times. The chain joins TRBV7-9 to TRBJ2-1, with 8 bases identical to TRBD2. Germline V gene lookup returns CDR1 SEHNR and CDR2 FQNEAQ (reference sequence). This CDR3 is 14 amino acids long. V lost 7 bases and J lost 1; bases outside the gene matches: 3. CDR3 nucleotide sequence: TGTGCCAGCAAACGGGAGGGGTCCTACAATGAGCAGTTCTTC. Translation: CASKREGSYNEQFF.

The rearrangement uses TRBV7-9 and TRBJ2-7; 10 nucleotides match TRBD2. Germline CDR1 SEHNR, CDR2 FQNEAQ (reference sequence). The CDR3 consists of 18 residues. V lost 3 bases, J lost 2 bases, and 13 bases stayed unmatched. The CDR3 DNA sequence: TGTGCCAGCAGCTTGGGAGCGGGAGGGCCCTTTAAGACCTACGAGCAGTACTTC. Translated: CASSLGAGGPFKTYEQYF.

This clone was picked up one time. The V gene is TRBV4-1, the J gene TRBJ2-5; D is unclear. This CDR3 is 14 amino acids long. CDR1 and CDR2 (germline): MGHRA, YSYEKL. V was clipped by 0 bases and J by 3 bases, with 8 bases between them. The CDR3 coding sequence is TGCGCCAGCAGCCAAGACGGCGGTAAAGAGACCCAGTACTTC. It specifies CASSQDGGKETQYF.

J is TRBJ2-1 and V is TRBV2, with D possibly TRBD2 on 6 matching bases. The germline V gene encodes CDR1 SNHLY and CDR2 FYNNEI. V was pared by 7 bases and J by 9 bases, with 10 bases between. The CDR3 is made up of 11 amino acids. This chain's CDR3 is CASTSGVEQFF. The CDR3 nucleotides are TGTGCCAGCACTTCGGGGGTTGAGCAGTTCTTC. Filled out from reference TRBV2 and TRBJ2-1, the complete variable domain reads EPEVTQTPSHQVTQMGQEVILRCVPISNHLYFYWYRQILGQKVEFLVSFYNNEISEKSEIFDDQFSVERPDGSNFTLKIRSTKLEDSAMYFCASTSGVEQFFGPGTRLTVL.